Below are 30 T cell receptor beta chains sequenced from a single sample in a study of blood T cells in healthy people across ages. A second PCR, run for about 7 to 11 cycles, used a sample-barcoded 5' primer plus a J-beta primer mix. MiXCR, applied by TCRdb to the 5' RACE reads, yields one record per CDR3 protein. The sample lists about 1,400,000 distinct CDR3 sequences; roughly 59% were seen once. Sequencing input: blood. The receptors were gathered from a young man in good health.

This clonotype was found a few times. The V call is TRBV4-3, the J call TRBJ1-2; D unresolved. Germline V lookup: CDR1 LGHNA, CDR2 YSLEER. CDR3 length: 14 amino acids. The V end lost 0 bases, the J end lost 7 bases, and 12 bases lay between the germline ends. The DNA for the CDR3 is TGCGCCAGCAGCCAAGACACCAGCCGGGCTGGCTACACCTTC. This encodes CASSQDTSRAGYTF.

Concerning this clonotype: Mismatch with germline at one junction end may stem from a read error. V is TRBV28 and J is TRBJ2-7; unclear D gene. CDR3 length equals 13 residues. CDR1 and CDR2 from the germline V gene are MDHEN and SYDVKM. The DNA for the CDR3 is TGTGCCAGCAGTTTTCCGGGCTCCAACGAGCAGTACTTC. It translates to CASSFPGSNEQYF.

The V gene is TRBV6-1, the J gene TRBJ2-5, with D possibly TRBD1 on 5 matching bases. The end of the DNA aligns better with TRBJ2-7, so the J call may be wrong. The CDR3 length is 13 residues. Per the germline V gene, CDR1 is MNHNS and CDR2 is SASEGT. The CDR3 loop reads CASGANRAYEQYF. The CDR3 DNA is TGTGCCAGCGGGGCCAATCGGGCCTACGAGCAGTACTTC.

The CDR3 region has the DNA TGTGCCAGCAGCCAGACAGCGATGAACACTGAAGCTTTCTTT. This codes for CASSQTAMNTEAFF. V is TRBV3-1 and J is TRBJ1-1; a possible D gene is TRBD1 (5 bases). From germline, CDR1 is LGHDT and CDR2 YNNKEL (reference sequence). Trimming removed 3 bases from V and 0 bases from J, with 8 bases in between. The CDR3 runs to 14 residues.

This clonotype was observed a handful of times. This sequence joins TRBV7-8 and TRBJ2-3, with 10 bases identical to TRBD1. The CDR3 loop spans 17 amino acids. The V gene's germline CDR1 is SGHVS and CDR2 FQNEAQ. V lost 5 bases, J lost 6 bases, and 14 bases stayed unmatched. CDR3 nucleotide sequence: TGTGCCAGCAGCCATACTCCGGGACAGGGGAATTCTGATACGCAGTATTTT. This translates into CASSHTPGQGNSDTQYF.

The CDR3 DNA is TGCGCCAGCAACCAGACATTTGGCGAAAAACTGTTTTTT. It is translated as CASNQTFGEKLFF. The J gene is TRBJ1-4, the V gene TRBV4-1; no firm D call. This CDR3 has 13 amino acids. Germline V gives CDR1 MGHRA, CDR2 YSYEKL. V was clipped by 7 bases and J by 8 bases, with 14 bases between them.

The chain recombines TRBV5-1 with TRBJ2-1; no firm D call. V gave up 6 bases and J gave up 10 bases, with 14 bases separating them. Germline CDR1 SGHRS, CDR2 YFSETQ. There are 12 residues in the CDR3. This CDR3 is CASTIEGLEQFF. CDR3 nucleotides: TGCGCCAGCACCATCGAAGGGCTCGAGCAGTTCTTC.

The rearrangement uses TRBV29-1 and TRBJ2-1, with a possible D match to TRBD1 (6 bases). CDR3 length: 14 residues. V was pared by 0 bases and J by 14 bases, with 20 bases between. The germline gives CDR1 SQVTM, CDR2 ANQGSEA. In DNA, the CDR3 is TGCAGCGTTGAAGATCTTCTGGGACATCCCGGTGAGTTCTTC. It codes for CSVEDLLGHPGEFF.

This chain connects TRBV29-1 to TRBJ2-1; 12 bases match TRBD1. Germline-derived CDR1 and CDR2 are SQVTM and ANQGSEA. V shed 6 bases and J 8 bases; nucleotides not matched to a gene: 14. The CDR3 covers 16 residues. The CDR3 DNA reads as TGCAGCGTCGCCGCAGGGACAGGGGGCGACACTCATGAGCAGTTCTTC. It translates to CSVAAGTGGDTHEQFF.

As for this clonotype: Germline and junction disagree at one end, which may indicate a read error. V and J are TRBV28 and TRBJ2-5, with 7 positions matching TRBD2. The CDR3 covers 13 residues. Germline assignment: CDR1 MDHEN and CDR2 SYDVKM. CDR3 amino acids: CVSSLTSLETQYF. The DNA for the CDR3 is TGTGTCAGCAGTTTGACTAGCTTGGAGACCCAGTACTTC. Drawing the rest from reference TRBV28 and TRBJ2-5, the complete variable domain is DVKVTQSSRYLVKRTGEKVFLECVQDMDHENMFWYRQDPGLGLRLIYFSYDVKMKEKGDIPEGYSVSREKKERFSLILESASTNQTSMYLCVSSLTSLETQYFGPGTRLLVL.

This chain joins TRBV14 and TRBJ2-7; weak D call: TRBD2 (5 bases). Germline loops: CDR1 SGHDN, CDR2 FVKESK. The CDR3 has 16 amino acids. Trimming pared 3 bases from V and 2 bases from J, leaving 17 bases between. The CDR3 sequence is CASSHTIVGGTYEQYF. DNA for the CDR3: TGTGCCAGCAGCCACACTATCGTAGGAGGAACCTACGAGCAGTACTTC.

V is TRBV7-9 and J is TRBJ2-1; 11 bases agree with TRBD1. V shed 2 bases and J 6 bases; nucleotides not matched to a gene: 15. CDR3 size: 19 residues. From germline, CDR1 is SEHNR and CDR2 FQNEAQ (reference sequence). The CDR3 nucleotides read TGTGCCAGCAGCTTATGGACAGGGGGCGCCCCCCTCAGTTTCAATGAGCAGTTCTTC. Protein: CASSLWTGGAPLSFNEQFF.

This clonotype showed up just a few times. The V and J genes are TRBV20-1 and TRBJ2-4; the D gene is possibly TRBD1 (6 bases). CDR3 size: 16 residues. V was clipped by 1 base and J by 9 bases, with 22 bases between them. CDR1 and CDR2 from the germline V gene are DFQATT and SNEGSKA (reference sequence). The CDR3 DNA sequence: TGCAGTGCTAGAGTAGTATGGGACATGGGCCGGGCCATTCAGTACTTC. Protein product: CSARVVWDMGRAIQYF.

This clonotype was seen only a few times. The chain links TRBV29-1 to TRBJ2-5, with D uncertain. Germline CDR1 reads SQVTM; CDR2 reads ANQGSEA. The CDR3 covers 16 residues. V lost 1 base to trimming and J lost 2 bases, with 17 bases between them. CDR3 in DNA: TGCAGCGTTGAAGTTGGCCGTTGGGGTGTTCAAGAGACCCAGTACTTC. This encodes CSVEVGRWGVQETQYF.

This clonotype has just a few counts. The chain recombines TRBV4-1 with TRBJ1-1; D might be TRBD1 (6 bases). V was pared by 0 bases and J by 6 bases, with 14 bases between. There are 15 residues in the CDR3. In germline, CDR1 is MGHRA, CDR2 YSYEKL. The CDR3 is CASSQEWGGLAEAFF. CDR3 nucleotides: TGCGCCAGCAGCCAAGAATGGGGGGGGCTGGCTGAAGCTTTCTTT.

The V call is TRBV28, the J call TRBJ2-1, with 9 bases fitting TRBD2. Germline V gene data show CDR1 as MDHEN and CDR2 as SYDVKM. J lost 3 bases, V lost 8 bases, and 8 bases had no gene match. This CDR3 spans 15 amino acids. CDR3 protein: CASAKAGGFYNEQFF. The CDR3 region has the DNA TGTGCCAGCGCGAAAGCGGGAGGCTTCTACAATGAGCAGTTCTTC. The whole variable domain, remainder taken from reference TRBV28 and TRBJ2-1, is DVKVTQSSRYLVKRTGEKVFLECVQDMDHENMFWYRQDPGLGLRLIYFSYDVKMKEKGDIPEGYSVSREKKERFSLILESASTNQTSMYLCASAKAGGFYNEQFFGPGTRLTVL.

CDR3 nucleotides: TGTGCCAGCAGCCAAGAGGCGGGATTTAGGACTGAGCAGTTCTTC. It codes for CASSQEAGFRTEQFF. The rearrangement links TRBV4-2 to TRBJ2-1; possible D gene TRBD2, 6 bases. The V end lost 0 bases, the J end lost 9 bases, and 15 bases lay between the germline ends. The CDR3 is 15 residues long. In germline, CDR1 is LGHNA, CDR2 YNFKEQ.

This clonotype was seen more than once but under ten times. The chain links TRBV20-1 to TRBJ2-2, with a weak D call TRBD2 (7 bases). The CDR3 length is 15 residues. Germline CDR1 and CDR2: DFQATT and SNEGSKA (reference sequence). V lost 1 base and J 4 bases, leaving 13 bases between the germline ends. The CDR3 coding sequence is TGCAGTGCTAGAGCTGCGGGGGCCGTCACCGGGGAGCTGTTTTTT. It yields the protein CSARAAGAVTGELFF.

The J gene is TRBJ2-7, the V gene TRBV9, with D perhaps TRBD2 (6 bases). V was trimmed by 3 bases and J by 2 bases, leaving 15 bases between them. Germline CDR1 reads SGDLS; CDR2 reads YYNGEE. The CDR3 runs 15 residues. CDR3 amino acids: CASSGTSLSPYEQYF. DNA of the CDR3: TGTGCCAGCAGCGGCACTAGCTTAAGCCCCTACGAGCAGTACTTC.

CDR3 amino acids: CASSPSSVNTEAFF. The CDR3 nucleotides read TGTGCCAGCAGCCCGTCATCGGTGAACACTGAAGCTTTCTTT. The J gene is TRBJ1-1, the V gene TRBV7-8; the D is unclear. The V end lost 5 bases, the J end lost 0 bases, and 10 bases lay between the germline ends. The germline CDR1 and CDR2 sequences are SGHVS and FQNEAQ. The CDR3 is made up of 14 amino acids. The full variable domain, in which reference TRBV7-8 and TRBJ1-1 provide the parts outside the CDR3, is GAGVSQSPRYKVAKRGQDVALRCDPISGHVSLFWYQQALGQGPEFLTYFQNEAQLDKSGLPSDRFFAERPEGSVSTLKIQRTQQEDSAVYLCASSPSSVNTEAFFGQGTRLTVV.

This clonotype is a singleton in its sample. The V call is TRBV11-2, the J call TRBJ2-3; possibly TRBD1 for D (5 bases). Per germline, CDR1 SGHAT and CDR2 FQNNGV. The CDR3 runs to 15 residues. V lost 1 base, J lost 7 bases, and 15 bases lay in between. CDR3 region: CASSLGRDGVYTQYF. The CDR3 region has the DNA TGTGCCAGCAGCTTAGGCAGGGATGGGGTCTATACGCAGTATTTT. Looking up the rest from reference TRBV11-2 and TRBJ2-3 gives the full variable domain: EAGVAQSPRYKIIEKRQSVAFWCNPISGHATLYWYQQILGQGPKLLIQFQNNGVVDDSQLPKDRFSAERLKGVDSTLKIQPAKLEDSAVYLCASSLGRDGVYTQYFGPGTRLTVL.

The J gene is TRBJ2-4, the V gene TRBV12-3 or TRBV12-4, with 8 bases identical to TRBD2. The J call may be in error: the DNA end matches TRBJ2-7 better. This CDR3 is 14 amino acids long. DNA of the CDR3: TGTGCCAGCAGTTACCGGGGGGGGCCTCTCGAGCAGTACTTC. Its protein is CASSYRGGPLEQYF.

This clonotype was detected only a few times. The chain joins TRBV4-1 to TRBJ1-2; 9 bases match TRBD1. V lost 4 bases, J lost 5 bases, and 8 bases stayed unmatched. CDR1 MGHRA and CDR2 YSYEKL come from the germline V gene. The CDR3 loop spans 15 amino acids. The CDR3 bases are TGCGCCAGCAGCCCGTGGACAGGGGATGGATATGGCTACACCTTC. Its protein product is CASSPWTGDGYGYTF.

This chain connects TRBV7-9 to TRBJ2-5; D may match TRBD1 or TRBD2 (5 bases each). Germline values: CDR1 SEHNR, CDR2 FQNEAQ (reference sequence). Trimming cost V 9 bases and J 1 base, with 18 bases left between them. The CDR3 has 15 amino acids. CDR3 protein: CASVDGADLQETQYF. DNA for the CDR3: TGTGCCAGTGTCGACGGGGCCGACCTCCAAGAGACCCAGTACTTC.

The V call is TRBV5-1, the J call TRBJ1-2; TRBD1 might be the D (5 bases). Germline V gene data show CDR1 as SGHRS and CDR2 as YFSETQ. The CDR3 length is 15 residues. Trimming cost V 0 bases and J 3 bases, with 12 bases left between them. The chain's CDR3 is CASSLVGASDYGYTF. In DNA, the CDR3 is TGCGCCAGCAGCTTGGTTGGGGCGTCGGACTATGGCTACACCTTC.

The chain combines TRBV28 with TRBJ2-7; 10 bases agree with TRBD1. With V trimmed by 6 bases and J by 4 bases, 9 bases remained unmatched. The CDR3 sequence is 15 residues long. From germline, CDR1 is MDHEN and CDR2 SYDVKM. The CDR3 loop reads CASSFGQGEGYEQYF. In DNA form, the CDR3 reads TGTGCCAGCAGCTTCGGACAGGGGGAAGGATACGAGCAGTACTTC.

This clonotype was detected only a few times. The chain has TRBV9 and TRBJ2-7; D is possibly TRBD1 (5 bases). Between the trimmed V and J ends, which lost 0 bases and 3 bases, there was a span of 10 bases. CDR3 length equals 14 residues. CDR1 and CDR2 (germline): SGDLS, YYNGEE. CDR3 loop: CASSVDRGFYEQYF. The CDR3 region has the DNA TGTGCCAGCAGCGTAGATAGGGGATTCTACGAGCAGTACTTC.

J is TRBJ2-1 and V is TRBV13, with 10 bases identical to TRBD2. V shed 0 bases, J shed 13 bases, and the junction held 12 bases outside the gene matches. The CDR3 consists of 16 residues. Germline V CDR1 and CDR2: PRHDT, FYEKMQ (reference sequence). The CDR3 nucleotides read TGTGCCAGCAGCTTAGGTCCTAGCGGGAGAGAATCGCATCAGTTCTTC. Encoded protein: CASSLGPSGRESHQFF.

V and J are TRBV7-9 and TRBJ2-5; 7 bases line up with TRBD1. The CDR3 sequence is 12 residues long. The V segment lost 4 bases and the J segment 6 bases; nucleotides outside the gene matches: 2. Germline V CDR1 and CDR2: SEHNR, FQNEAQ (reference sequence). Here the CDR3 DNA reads TGTGCCAGCAGCTCAGGGGGACAGACCCAGTACTTC. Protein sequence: CASSSGGQTQYF.

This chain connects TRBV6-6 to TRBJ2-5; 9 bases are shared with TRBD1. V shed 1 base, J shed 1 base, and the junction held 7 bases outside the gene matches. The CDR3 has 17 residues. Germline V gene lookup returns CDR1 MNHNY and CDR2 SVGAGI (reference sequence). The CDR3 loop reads CASSYFPGQGIQETQYF. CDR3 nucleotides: TGTGCCAGCAGTTACTTTCCGGGACAGGGAATCCAAGAGACCCAGTACTTC.